These T cell receptor beta chains were read from a single sample in a study of blood T cell repertoires in COVID-19. Clones were read by immunoSEQ multiplex PCR, and TCRdb kept only the in-frame ones, dropping some. The repertoire holds a few hundred thousand clones, about 73% seen once, with around 3.4% in the top ten. The sequenced sample was peripheral blood. These receptors originate from an elderly woman with acute or convalescent COVID-19. CDR3s include the opening cysteine and the closing phenylalanine or tryptophan. The order of the fields is D gene, clone size, J gene, V gene, CDR3 DNA, CDR3 protein. D genes are given only for firm matches. Clone sizes are given selectively: once, few, many, or a class where the clone is expanded.

>-|-|TRBJ2-2|TRBV2
TGTGCCAGCAAACAGAGTAGCGGGAACACCGGGGAGCTGTTTTTT
CASKQSSGNTGELFF
>TRBD2|-|TRBJ2-5|TRBV7-2
TGTGCCAGCAGCTCCGGGACTAGCGGGGGGCAAGAGACCCAGTACTTC
CASSSGTSGGQETQYF
>-|-|TRBJ2-1|TRBV5-1
TGCGCCAGCAGCTTGGTGAGCGGAGGAACCTACAATGAGCAGTTCTTC
CASSLVSGGTYNEQFF
>-|-|TRBJ2-7|TRBV9
TGTGCCAGCAGCGCCCTAGTCGGGTACGAGCAGTACTTC
CASSALVGYEQYF
>-|-|TRBJ1-2|TRBV6-5
TGTGCCAGCAGTTATGGGGGGGGAGATGGCTACACCTTC
CASSYGGGDGYTF
>-|-|TRBJ1-6|TRBV3-1/TRBV3-2
TGTGCCAGCAGCCAAAAAAAGGGGAGGAATTCACCCCTCCACTTT
CASSQKKGRNSPLHF
>-|-|TRBJ1-2|TRBV10-3
TGTGCCATCAGAGACCTCTCGGGCTATGGCTACACCTTC
CAIRDLSGYGYTF
>-|-|TRBJ2-1|TRBV30
TGTGCCTGGAGCGGGAGTAGATCCTACAATGAGCAGTTCTTC
CAWSGSRSYNEQFF
>TRBD2|-|TRBJ2-4|TRBV12-3/TRBV12-4
TGTGCCAGCAGTCCGGGGGGAAACATTCAGTACTTC
CASSPGGNIQYF
>-|-|TRBJ1-5|TRBV24-1
TGTGCCACCAGTATCGGGGACAATCAGCCCCAGCATTTT
CATSIGDNQPQHF
>-|-|TRBJ2-1|TRBV27
TGTGCCAGCAGTTTATCGGGCAGGGTGAACAATGAGCAGTTCTTC
CASSLSGRVNNEQFF
>TRBD1|medium-sized|TRBJ1-2|TRBV6-1
TGTGCCAGCAGTGAAGCAGTAGTACCGGGACAGGATTTCTATGGCTACACCTTC
CASSEAVVPGQDFYGYTF
>-|-|TRBJ2-2|TRBV9
TGTGCCAGCAGCGTAGGAGGTGACACCGGGGAGCTGTTTTTT
CASSVGGDTGELFF
>TRBD1|once|TRBJ1-1|TRBV29-1
TGCAGCGTTAAAGAGGCAGGGGGGAACACTGAAGCTTTCTTT
CSVKEAGGNTEAFF
>TRBD1|-|TRBJ1-6|TRBV12-5
TGTGCTAGTGGTTTGGCCTCGGGACAGCCAAATTCACCCCTCCACTTT
CASGLASGQPNSPLHF
>TRBD2|-|TRBJ2-3|TRBV5-4
TGTGCCAGCAGCCAAAATAGCGGGAGGTATGAGGTTCAAGATACGCAGTATTTT
CASSQNSGRYEVQDTQYF